These 21 T cell receptor beta chains share one sample of origin, sequenced in a study of blood T cells in healthy people across ages. Next came a second PCR, run for about 6 to 12 cycles, which used a sample-barcoded 5' primer along with a J-beta primer mix. TCRdb used MiXCR to reprocess the 5' RACE reads, holding one entry per CDR3 protein. This sample has about 750,000 distinct CDR3 sequences, with roughly 50% found just once. Sequenced input: blood. The receptor set was obtained from an elderly man in good health.

The chain is built from TRBV20-1 and TRBJ2-5; tentative D call: TRBD2 (5 bases). The germline V gene encodes CDR1 DFQATT and CDR2 SNEGSKA (reference sequence). V lost 5 bases, J lost 9 bases, and 13 bases lay in between. The CDR3 length is 11 residues. CDR3 loop: CSAGLDGAQYF. CDR3 DNA: TGCAGTGCTGGCTTGGACGGGGCCCAGTACTTC.

This chain links TRBV5-1 with TRBJ2-1, with 9 positions matching TRBD2. The DNA end favors TRBJ2-7, so the J call may be wrong. This CDR3 has 15 residues. Per germline, CDR1 SGHRS and CDR2 YFSETQ. In nucleotides, the CDR3 is TGCGCCAGCAGCTTGGTACTAGCGGGCTACAATGAGCAGTACTTC. Translated: CASSLVLAGYNEQYF.

There are a few counts of this clonotype. The chain joins TRBV7-8 to TRBJ2-7; 7 bases fit TRBD2. Trimming took 2 bases from V and 0 from J; bases not matched to a gene: 13. There are 18 residues in the CDR3. The germline gives CDR1 SGHVS, CDR2 FQNEAQ. The CDR3 DNA reads TGTGCCAGCAGCTTAAGGGTGATGGTGGGAGGGAGCTCCTACGAGCAGTACTTC. Translated: CASSLRVMVGGSSYEQYF. Looking up the rest from reference TRBV7-8 and TRBJ2-7 gives the full variable domain: GAGVSQSPRYKVAKRGQDVALRCDPISGHVSLFWYQQALGQGPEFLTYFQNEAQLDKSGLPSDRFFAERPEGSVSTLKIQRTQQEDSAVYLCASSLRVMVGGSSYEQYFGPGTRLTVT.

V and J are TRBV6-1 and TRBJ2-3, with 8 bases lining up with TRBD1. V was clipped by 7 bases and J by 4 bases; unmatched bases: 13. Germline V gene lookup returns CDR1 MNHNS and CDR2 SASEGT. This CDR3 has 16 residues. This chain's CDR3 is CASNELGQGAADTQYF. CDR3 sequence (DNA): TGTGCCAGCAACGAACTAGGGCAGGGGGCGGCAGATACGCAGTATTTT.

J is TRBJ2-7 and V is TRBV7-2, with 16 bases that match TRBD2. Per the germline V gene, CDR1 is SGHTA and CDR2 is FQGNSA. J gave up 4 bases and V 4 bases, and 7 bases lay outside the gene matches. The CDR3 totals 17 residues. The CDR3 is CASSSGTSGRARYEQYF. The CDR3 DNA is TGTGCCAGCAGCTCCGGGACTAGCGGGAGGGCTCGGTACGAGCAGTACTTC.

This chain joins TRBV12-3 or TRBV12-4 and TRBJ2-5; D may be TRBD2 (6 bases). This CDR3 has 14 amino acids. V gave up 2 bases and J gave up 1 base, with 8 bases separating them. The CDR3 bases are TGTGCCAGCAGTTTAATTAGCGGCCAAGAGACCCAGTACTTC. It translates to CASSLISGQETQYF.

V is TRBV7-2 and J is TRBJ1-3; a weak D match, TRBD1 (5 bases). The CDR3 runs 14 residues. CDR1 and CDR2 (germline): SGHTA, FQGNSA. V was trimmed by 5 bases and J by 3 bases, leaving 11 bases between them. The CDR3 DNA follows: TGTGCCAGCAGCGTAAGGGGTGGTGGAAACACCATATATTTT. Translated, it gives CASSVRGGGNTIYF.

This clonotype was counted a single time. This chain uses TRBV27 with TRBJ2-7; D gene uncertain. This CDR3 contains 12 residues. The germline V gene encodes CDR1 MNHEY and CDR2 SMNVEV (reference sequence). Trimming left V 10 bases short and J 3 bases short, with 13 bases between. The chain's CDR3 is CAITHDDYEQYF. The CDR3 nucleotides are TGTGCCATCACTCATGATGACTACGAGCAGTACTTC.

This chain links TRBV10-3 with TRBJ1-5; D is possibly TRBD1 (5 bases). The ends were cut back, 6 bases at V and 11 bases at J, with 23 bases in the middle. The length of the CDR3 is 15 residues. The germline gives CDR1 ENHRY, CDR2 SYGVKD. In DNA, the CDR3 is TGTGCCATCAGCCAGACTGGAGGCGGGGGTATTGCCCAGCATTTT. Amino acids: CAISQTGGGGIAQHF.

CDR3: CASSNRGDQPQHF. In DNA form, the CDR3 reads TGTGCCAGCAGCAACAGGGGTGATCAGCCCCAGCATTTT. J is TRBJ1-5 and V is TRBV28; TRBD1 agrees at 7 bases. Germline V CDR1 and CDR2: MDHEN, SYDVKM. V was clipped by 6 bases and J by 5 bases; unmatched bases: 4. This CDR3 is built from 13 residues. Variable domain in full (rest from reference TRBV28 and TRBJ1-5): DVKVTQSSRYLVKRTGEKVFLECVQDMDHENMFWYRQDPGLGLRLIYFSYDVKMKEKGDIPEGYSVSREKKERFSLILESASTNQTSMYLCASSNRGDQPQHFGDGTRLSIL.

The chain has TRBV5-1 and TRBJ1-1; no clear D gene. Germline CDR1 SGHRS, CDR2 YFSETQ. V lost 5 bases and J 1 base, leaving 9 bases between the germline ends. The CDR3 length is 13 residues. CDR3: CASSRDQNTEAFF. DNA for the CDR3: TGCGCCAGCAGTCGGGATCAGAACACTGAAGCTTTCTTT.

This clonotype was recorded once. The CDR3 sequence: CASSFGTGIETQYF. CDR3 in DNA: TGTGCCAGCAGTTTCGGGACAGGGATCGAGACCCAGTACTTC. The chain links TRBV12-3 or TRBV12-4 to TRBJ2-7; TRBD1 matches at 9 bases. The J call may be mistaken, given a closer DNA end match to TRBJ2-5. The length of the CDR3 is 14 residues.

This chain connects TRBV20-1 to TRBJ2-7; 10 positions match TRBD2. After removal of 1 base from V and 2 bases from J, the junction contained 5 bases not matched to a gene. Looked up from germline, CDR1 is DFQATT and CDR2 is SNEGSKA (reference sequence). This CDR3 has 15 residues. CDR3 DNA: TGCAGTGCTAGAGCGCCTAGCGGGAGTACCTACGAGCAGTACTTC. It translates to CSARAPSGSTYEQYF.

There are a few counts of this clonotype. J is TRBJ2-1 and V is TRBV24-1; 11 bases line up with TRBD1. CDR1 KGHDR and CDR2 SFDVKD come from the germline V gene. This CDR3 has 13 residues. J was trimmed by 10 bases and V by 8 bases; bases with no gene match: 6. CDR3 region: CATTKGQGDEQFF. CDR3 DNA: TGTGCCACCACCAAGGGACAGGGGGACGAGCAGTTCTTC.

The genes are TRBV6-2 or TRBV6-3 and TRBJ2-7; a weak D match, TRBD1 (5 bases). The germline V and J ends were trimmed by 8 bases and 2 bases, with 10 bases remaining between them. Germline CDR1 MNHEY, CDR2 SVGEGT. The CDR3 is 12 amino acids. This CDR3 reads CASPTATYEQYF. The CDR3 bases are TGTGCCAGCCCGACAGCCACCTACGAGCAGTACTTC.

V gene TRBV12-3 or TRBV12-4 combines with J gene TRBJ1-4; D remains unclear. The CDR3 spans 14 residues. Trimming took off 6 bases at V and 7 bases at J, with 15 bases between the two ends. The CDR3 nucleotides are TGTGCCAGCAGGGCACCGGGTTTCGTTGAAAAACTGTTTTTT. As protein: CASRAPGFVEKLFF.

V gene TRBV6-6 combines with J gene TRBJ2-6; D is possibly TRBD1 (6 bases). Germline V lookup: CDR1 MNHNY, CDR2 SVGAGI (reference sequence). V lost 4 bases, J lost 4 bases, and 11 bases lay in between. The length of the CDR3 is 15 residues. The CDR3 bases are TGTGCCAGCAGTTGGACAGTGGAAGGGGCCAACGTCCTGACTTTC. This sequence encodes CASSWTVEGANVLTF.

This clonotype was observed a few times. The V gene is TRBV9, the J gene TRBJ2-4; TRBD2 agrees at 15 bases. From germline, CDR1 is SGDLS and CDR2 YYNGEE. The CDR3 sequence is 16 residues long. Trimming at V came to 4 bases and at J to 7 bases, leaving 6 bases not matched to a gene. CDR3 amino acids: CASSLGLAGGPNIQYF. CDR3 nucleotides: TGTGCCAGCAGCCTAGGACTAGCGGGAGGGCCGAACATTCAGTACTTC.

The chain carries TRBV9 and TRBJ2-1, with D possibly being TRBD2 (5 bases). In germline, CDR1 is SGDLS, CDR2 YYNGEE. The ends were cut back, 2 bases at V and 0 bases at J, with 12 bases in the middle. The CDR3 length is 16 residues. CDR3 coding DNA: TGTGCCAGCAGCGTCCGAGGGATAAGCTCCTACAATGAGCAGTTCTTC. It specifies CASSVRGISSYNEQFF.

The rearrangement uses TRBV4-2 and TRBJ1-2, with no clear D. The germline V gene encodes CDR1 LGHNA and CDR2 YNFKEQ. V dropped 1 base and J dropped 1 base, with 16 bases sitting between them. CDR3 size: 17 residues. The CDR3 is CASSQVGSVPVNYGYTF. CDR3 DNA: TGTGCCAGCAGCCAAGTAGGGTCAGTCCCCGTTAACTATGGCTACACCTTC.

This clonotype was counted a few times. This chain connects TRBV12-3 or TRBV12-4 to TRBJ1-2; D unresolved. Trimming cost V 4 bases and J 7 bases, with 10 bases left between them. This CDR3 has 12 residues. CDR3: CASSSRRGGYTF. CDR3 bases: TGTGCCAGCAGTTCCCGTAGAGGTGGCTACACCTTC.